The 22 T cell receptor beta chains below were found in one sample sequenced in a study of T cells expressing NK-cell markers. TCRdb re-called the 5' RACE reads, yielding one record per CDR3 amino acid sequence without DNA. The sample yields roughly 420,000 distinct CDR3 sequences, of which the top ten take up 7.3%. Sequenced input: blood T cells: a sorted CD56 or NKG2C T cell subset, CD4+ or CD8+ T cells, or bulk PBMC T cells (not recorded which). The receptors shown here come from a woman between 18 and 75 years old in good health.

The chain uses TRBV28 and TRBJ1-6; the TCRdb D gene call, TRBD1, has no DNA to confirm it. The CDR3 is 14 amino acids. Germline CDR1 reads MDHEN; CDR2 reads SYDVKM. The CDR3 is CASRTGMLNSPLHF.

This chain connects TRBV4-3 to TRBJ2-5; TCRdb selects TRBD2, and the lack of DNA leaves this call unchecked. Per the germline V gene, CDR1 is LGHNA and CDR2 is YSLEER. This CDR3 is built from 16 residues. CDR3 region: CASSQELAGLWETQYF.

The chain uses TRBV19 and TRBJ1-5; TCRdb returns TRBD1, unconfirmable since there is no DNA. Germline CDR1 reads LNHDA; CDR2 reads SQIVND (reference sequence). The CDR3 spans 16 residues. The CDR3 loop reads CASSTGGGNGNQPQHF.

The rearrangement links TRBV20-1 to TRBJ2-3. The germline CDR1 and CDR2 sequences are DFQATT and SNEGSKA (reference sequence). The CDR3 is 14 residues long. CDR3 sequence reads: CSPTTSDGADTQYF.

CDR3: CASKDGGFGEAFF. The V call is TRBV12-3 or TRBV12-4, the J call TRBJ1-1. This CDR3 comprises 13 residues.

The chain joins TRBV6-5 to TRBJ2-7; TCRdb selects TRBD1, and the lack of DNA leaves this call unchecked. Germline CDR1 and CDR2: MNHEY and SVGAGI. This CDR3 is built from 13 residues. CDR3: CASSYVPGYEQYF.

The chain combines TRBV14 with TRBJ2-1; with no DNA, the TCRdb D assignment of TRBD1 cannot be verified. This CDR3 spans 20 amino acids. Per the germline V gene, CDR1 is SGHDN and CDR2 is FVKESK. The CDR3 here is CASSQIRVGVWGSSYNEQFF.

The chain links TRBV7-9 to TRBJ2-7; TCRdb's D gene call, TRBD2, goes unchecked for lack of DNA. The CDR3 contains 16 residues. Germline assignment: CDR1 SEHNR and CDR2 FQNEAQ (reference sequence). CDR3 in amino acids: CASSSPIAGAGYEQYF.

The chain uses TRBV15 and TRBJ2-3; without DNA, the TCRdb call of TRBD1 cannot be checked. The CDR3 runs 15 residues. CDR1 is LNHNV and CDR2 is YYDKDF in the germline V gene (reference sequence). The CDR3 here is CATSRDGTATDTQYF.

The gene calls are TRBV6-1 and TRBJ2-5; TCRdb gives TRBD2 as the D gene, but with no DNA this cannot be confirmed. The CDR3 runs to 16 residues. Germline CDR1 is MNHNS and CDR2 is SASEGT. CDR3: CASRPRTSGMSETQYF.

This sequence joins TRBV5-4 and TRBJ2-3; TCRdb selects TRBD2, and the lack of DNA leaves this call unchecked. The CDR3 is 16 residues long. In germline, CDR1 is SGHNT, CDR2 YYREEE (reference sequence). CDR3: CASSLDGLAGTDTQYF. Looking up the rest from reference TRBV5-4 and TRBJ2-3 gives the full variable domain: ETGVTQSPTHLIKTRGQQVTLRCSSQSGHNTVSWYQQALGQGPQFIFQYYREEENGRGNFPPRFSGLQFPNYSSELNVNALELDDSALYLCASSLDGLAGTDTQYFGPGTRLTVL.

The V gene is TRBV12-3 or TRBV12-4, the J gene TRBJ2-7; the D gene TCRdb calls, TRBD1, cannot be checked with no DNA. This CDR3 spans 15 amino acids. The CDR3 is CASSLTGTGSYEQYF.

The J gene is TRBJ1-3, the V gene TRBV15; TCRdb picks TRBD1, but there is no DNA to check that call. Germline V gene lookup returns CDR1 LNHNV and CDR2 YYDKDF (reference sequence). This CDR3 has 15 amino acids. This CDR3 is CATSPGASSGNTIYF. Complete variable domain (other parts from reference TRBV15 and TRBJ1-3): DAMVIQNPRYQVTQFGKPVTLSCSQTLNHNVMYWYQQKSSQAPKLLFHYYDKDFNNEADTPDNFQSRRPNTSFCFLDIRSPGLGDTAMYLCATSPGASSGNTIYFGEGSWLTVV.

The genes are TRBV6-2 or TRBV6-3 and TRBJ2-7; there is no DNA to check the TCRdb D call of TRBD1. Germline loops: CDR1 MNHEY, CDR2 SVGEGT. The CDR3 runs to 16 residues. CDR3 amino acids: CASSRRDREPTYEQYF.

The CDR3 here is CASSLVAGGPQDTQYF. J is TRBJ2-3 and V is TRBV13; TCRdb selects TRBD2, and the lack of DNA leaves this call unchecked. This CDR3 has 16 residues. Germline CDR1 reads PRHDT; CDR2 reads FYEKMQ (reference sequence).

This chain uses TRBV3-1 with TRBJ2-2; the TRBD2 assignment by TCRdb is unverifiable without DNA. The CDR3 totals 17 residues. The V gene's germline CDR1 is LGHDT and CDR2 YNNKEL (reference sequence). CDR3 sequence: CASSPFLASANTGELFF. Full variable domain (rest looked up from reference TRBV3-1 and TRBJ2-2): DTAVSQTPKYLVTQMGNDKSIKCEQNLGHDTMYWYKQDSKKFLKIMFSYNNKELIINETVPNRFSPKSPDKAHLNLHINSLELGDSAVYFCASSPFLASANTGELFFGEGSRLTVL.

V and J are TRBV20-1 and TRBJ2-7; TCRdb indicates TRBD2, and absent DNA this call remains unverified. CDR3 length: 17 amino acids. Germline lookup yields CDR1 DFQATT and CDR2 SNEGSKA (reference sequence). Here the CDR3 reads CSARKPGLAGPDYEQYF.

The chain's CDR3 is CASSPGTGLYTEAFF. The V call is TRBV18, the J call TRBJ1-1; TCRdb outputs TRBD1, but without DNA this stays unchecked. The CDR3 covers 15 residues. In germline, CDR1 is KGHSH, CDR2 LQKENI.

The chain uses TRBV27 and TRBJ2-7; no DNA is available, so the TRBD1 call from TCRdb remains unchecked. This CDR3 spans 15 amino acids. CDR1 and CDR2 (germline): MNHEY, SMNVEV (reference sequence). The CDR3 loop reads CASSLRGHSSYEQYF.

The chain employs TRBV6-5 and TRBJ2-2. The germline gives CDR1 MNHEY, CDR2 SVGAGI. There are 14 residues in the CDR3. The CDR3 sequence: CASSYARNTGELFF.

The genes are TRBV6-4 and TRBJ1-2. Germline values: CDR1 MRHNA, CDR2 SNTAGT. This CDR3 has 15 amino acids. Here the CDR3 reads CASSDEYGADYGYTF.

This chain links TRBV27 with TRBJ2-7; as DNA is missing, the TRBD1 call by TCRdb cannot be tested. This CDR3 comprises 14 residues. CDR1 and CDR2 (germline): MNHEY, SMNVEV (reference sequence). The CDR3 loop is CASSLRGSPYEQYF.